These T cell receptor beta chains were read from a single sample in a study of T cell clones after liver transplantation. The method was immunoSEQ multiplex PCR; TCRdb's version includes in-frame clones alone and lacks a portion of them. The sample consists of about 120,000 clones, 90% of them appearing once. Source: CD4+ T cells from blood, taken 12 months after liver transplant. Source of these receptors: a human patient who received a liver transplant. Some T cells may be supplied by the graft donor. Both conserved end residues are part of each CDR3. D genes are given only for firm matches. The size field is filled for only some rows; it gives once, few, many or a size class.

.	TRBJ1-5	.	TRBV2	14	CASSGIYSNQPQHF	TGTGCCAGCAGTGGCATCTATAGCAATCAGCCCCAGCATTTT
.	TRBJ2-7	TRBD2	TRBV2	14	CASSEVTSGREQYF	TGTGCCAGCAGTGAAGTGACTAGCGGGAGGGAGCAGTACTTC
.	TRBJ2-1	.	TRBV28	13	CASRGTDPRVQFF	TGTGCCAGCAGAGGGACCGACCCCAGGGTGCAGTTCTTC
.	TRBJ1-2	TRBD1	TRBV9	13	CASSPWTGYGYTF	TGTGCCAGCAGCCCATGGACAGGGTATGGCTACACCTTC
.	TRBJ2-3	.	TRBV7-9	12	CASSLGPDTQYF	TGTGCCAGCAGCTTAGGTCCAGATACGCAGTATTTT
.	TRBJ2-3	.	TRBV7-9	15	CASSLLGGSPGTQYF	TGTGCCAGCAGCCTTCTCGGCGGGTCCCCGGGTACGCAGTATTTT
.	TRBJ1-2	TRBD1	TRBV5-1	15	CASSYGTGERYGYTF	TGCGCCAGCAGTTATGGGACAGGGGAGAGGTATGGCTACACCTTC
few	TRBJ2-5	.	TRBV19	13	CASPGGRSETQYF	TGTGCCAGTCCTGGCGGGCGGTCCGAGACCCAGTACTTC
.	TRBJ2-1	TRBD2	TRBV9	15	CASSVGLAGGYEQFF	TGTGCCAGCAGCGTAGGGCTAGCGGGAGGGTATGAGCAGTTCTTC
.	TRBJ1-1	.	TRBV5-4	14	CASSLFGLLGEAFF	TGTGCCAGCAGCTTGTTCGGTCTTCTCGGTGAAGCTTTCTTT
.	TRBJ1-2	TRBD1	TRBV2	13	CASSATGGEGYTF	TGTGCCAGCAGTGCTACAGGGGGCGAAGGCTACACCTTC
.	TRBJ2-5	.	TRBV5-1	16	CASSSRGGAGRETQYF	TGCGCCAGCAGCTCCCGGGGCGGCGCTGGGCGGGAGACCCAGTACTTC
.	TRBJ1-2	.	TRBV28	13	CASTPNSIYGYTF	TGTGCCAGCACCCCTAACTCGATTTATGGCTACACCTTC
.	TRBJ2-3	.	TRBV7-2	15	CASSLASGGTDTQYF	TGTGCCAGCAGCTTAGCTAGCGGAGGCACAGATACGCAGTATTTT
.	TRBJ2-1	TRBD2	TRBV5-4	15	CASSSDLAGVNEQFF	TGTGCCAGCAGCTCAGACCTAGCGGGAGTTAATGAGCAGTTCTTC
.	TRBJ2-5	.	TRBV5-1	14	CASSLGSGRETQYF	TGCGCCAGCAGCTTGGGGTCGGGGCGGGAGACCCAGTACTTC
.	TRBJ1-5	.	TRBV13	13	CASSISTDQPQHF	TGTGCCAGCAGCATTTCGACGGATCAGCCCCAGCATTTT
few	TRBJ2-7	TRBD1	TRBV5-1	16	CASSDAPGQGAYEQYF	TGCGCCAGCAGTGACGCTCCGGGACAGGGGGCCTACGAGCAGTACTTC
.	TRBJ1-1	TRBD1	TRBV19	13	CASSGGRGPEAFF	TGTGCCAGTAGTGGCGGCAGGGGGCCTGAAGCTTTCTTT
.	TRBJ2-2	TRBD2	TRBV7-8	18	CASSLELWWEGNTGELFF	TGTGCCAGCAGCTTAGAGCTATGGTGGGAGGGGAACACCGGGGAGCTGTTTTTT
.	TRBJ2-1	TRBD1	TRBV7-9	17	CASRPSGQAFSYNEQFF	TGTGCCAGCAGGCCCTCTGGACAGGCCTTCTCCTACAATGAGCAGTTCTTC
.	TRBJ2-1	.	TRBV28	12	CASSFAYNEQFF	TGTGCCAGCAGTTTTGCGTACAATGAGCAGTTCTTC
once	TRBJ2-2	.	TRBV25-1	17	CASSDRGANQGTGELFF	TGTGCCAGCAGTGACCGGGGGGCTAACCAGGGTACCGGGGAGCTGTTTTTT
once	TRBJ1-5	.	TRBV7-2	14	CASSLAGLYQPQHF	TGTGCCAGCAGCTTAGCAGGCCTTTATCAGCCCCAGCATTTT
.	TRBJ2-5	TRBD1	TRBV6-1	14	CATWTGAIQETQYF	TGTGCCACCTGGACAGGGGCGATACAAGAGACCCAGTACTTC
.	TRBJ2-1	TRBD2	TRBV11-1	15	CASSKLRGGLDEQFF	TGTGCCAGCAGCAAATTACGCGGGGGGCTCGATGAGCAGTTCTTC
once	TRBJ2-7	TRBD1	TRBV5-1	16	CASSLGAGGSSYEQYF	TGCGCCAGCAGCTTGGGGGCAGGGGGCAGCTCCTACGAGCAGTACTTC
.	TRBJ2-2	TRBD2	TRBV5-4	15	CASSRPGTSAGELFF	TGTGCCAGCAGCCGACCCGGGACTAGCGCCGGGGAGCTGTTTTTT
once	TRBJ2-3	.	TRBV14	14	CASSQVWRTDTQYF	TGTGCCAGCAGCCAAGTTTGGCGGACAGATACGCAGTATTTT
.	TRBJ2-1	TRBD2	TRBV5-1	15	CASSPGLAEDNEQFF	TGCGCCAGCAGCCCGGGACTAGCGGAAGACAATGAGCAGTTCTTC
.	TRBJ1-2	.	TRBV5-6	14	CASSLGGTNYGYTF	TGTGCCAGCAGCTTGGGGGGGACGAACTATGGCTACACCTTC
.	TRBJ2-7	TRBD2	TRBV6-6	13	CASRPASGSEQYF	TGTGCCAGCAGACCTGCTAGCGGGAGCGAGCAGTACTTC
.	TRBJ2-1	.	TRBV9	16	CASSPTEGEGYNEQFF	TGTGCCAGCAGCCCGACCGAGGGGGAGGGATACAATGAGCAGTTCTTC
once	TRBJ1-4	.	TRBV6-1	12	CASSELGGKLFF	TGTGCCAGCAGTGAACTAGGTGGAAAACTGTTTTTT
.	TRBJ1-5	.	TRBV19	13	CASIHGANQPQHF	TGTGCCAGTATACATGGGGCCAATCAGCCCCAGCATTTT
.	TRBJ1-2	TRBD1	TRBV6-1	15	CASRIGGQGGYGYTF	TGTGCCAGCAGGATAGGGGGACAGGGTGGATATGGCTACACCTTC
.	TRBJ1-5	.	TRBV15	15	CATSRDRGWDQPQHF	TGTGCCACCAGCAGAGATCGAGGGTGGGATCAGCCCCAGCATTTT
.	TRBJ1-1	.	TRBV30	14	CAWSVQSGTTEAFF	TGTGCCTGGAGTGTACAGTCAGGGACCACTGAAGCTTTCTTT
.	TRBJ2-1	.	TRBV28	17	CASSLLGTGSSYNEQFF	TGTGCCAGCAGTTTATTGGGCACTGGTAGCTCCTACAATGAGCAGTTCTTC
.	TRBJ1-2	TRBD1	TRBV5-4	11	CASSPGGGYTF	TGTGCCAGCAGTCCAGGGGGCGGCTACACCTTC
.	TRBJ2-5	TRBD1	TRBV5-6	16	CASSLPGTGVGETQYF	TGTGCCAGCAGCTTGCCGGGGACAGGGGTGGGGGAGACCCAGTACTTC
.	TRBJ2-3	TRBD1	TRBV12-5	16	CASGQPDRDGTDTQYF	TGTGCTAGTGGACAACCCGACAGGGATGGCACAGATACGCAGTATTTT